One sample yielded the 20 T cell receptor beta chains listed below, sequenced in a study of shared T cell receptors in the human thymus. Clones were sequenced by immunoSEQ multiplex PCR, and TCRdb holds only the in-frame ones, with some missing. The table shows hundreds of thousands of clones, with 87% occurring only once. These data were also filed under a second study, of human thymus T cells.

The sequencing sample was made of thymocytes. The receptors stem from a boy less than two years old with a congenital heart defect.

The CDR3 DNA sequence: TGTGCCAGCAGTTTACTGGCAGGGGAAAGCAATCAGCCCCAGCATTTT. It specifies CASSLLAGESNQPQHF. This chain uses TRBV28 with TRBJ1-5; D might be TRBD1 (6 bases). V was pared by 2 bases and J by 1 base, with 12 bases between. CDR3 length equals 16 residues. Per the germline V gene, CDR1 is MDHEN and CDR2 is SYDVKM.

The V call is TRBV6-5, the J call TRBJ1-5; tentatively, D is TRBD1 (5 bases). The germline V and J ends were trimmed by 3 bases and 4 bases, with 16 bases remaining between them. CDR1 and CDR2 (germline): MNHEY, SVGAGI. The CDR3 consists of 16 residues. CDR3 loop: CASSYRGRVLNQPQHF. The CDR3, as DNA: TGTGCCAGCAGTTATAGGGGTAGGGTTCTTAATCAGCCCCAGCATTTT.

This chain joins TRBV29-1 and TRBJ2-2; 16 bases are shared with TRBD2. The CDR3 loop spans 18 amino acids. CDR1 and CDR2 (germline): SQVTM, ANQGSEA. The ends lost 3 bases at V and 2 bases at J; junction bases unmatched: 6. The CDR3 sequence is CSVDRGLAGGGNTGELFF. The CDR3 nucleotides are TGCAGCGTTGATCGGGGACTAGCGGGAGGGGGAAACACCGGGGAGCTGTTTTTT.

This clone was seen more than once but under ten times. The V gene is TRBV27, the J gene TRBJ2-5; 11 bases match TRBD1. This CDR3 has 17 amino acids. V shed 2 bases and J 5 bases; nucleotides not matched to a gene: 10. Germline values: CDR1 MNHEY, CDR2 SMNVEV (reference sequence). The CDR3 DNA follows: TGTGCCAGCAGTTTAGGGTCTAGGACAGGGGGCGTGGAGACCCAGTACTTC. Encoded protein: CASSLGSRTGGVETQYF.

The J gene is TRBJ2-5, the V gene TRBV20-1; 8 bases are shared with TRBD1. V shed 6 bases and J 6 bases; nucleotides not matched to a gene: 3. The CDR3 runs 11 residues. Germline V gene data show CDR1 as DFQATT and CDR2 as SNEGSKA (reference sequence). This CDR3 is CSARGRKTQYF. For the CDR3, the DNA is TGCAGTGCCAGGGGGCGTAAGACCCAGTACTTC.

The gene calls are TRBV6-6 and TRBJ1-4; no firm D call. Per germline, CDR1 MNHNY and CDR2 SVGAGI (reference sequence). The CDR3 spans 13 residues. Trimming took 0 bases from V and 4 from J, leaving 3 bases between them. CDR3 DNA: TGTGCCAGCAGTTACTCGTATAATGAAAAACTGTTTTTT. It yields the protein CASSYSYNEKLFF.

The chain links TRBV28 to TRBJ2-1, with D possibly being TRBD2 (6 bases). The CDR3 is 16 residues long. CDR1 and CDR2 (germline): MDHEN, SYDVKM. Between the trimmed V and J ends, which lost 3 bases and 1 base, there was a span of 13 bases. The CDR3 region is CASSFRVGGSYNEQFF. The CDR3 DNA is TGTGCCAGCAGTTTTAGGGTCGGGGGATCCTACAATGAGCAGTTCTTC. The full variable domain, rest sourced from reference TRBV28 and TRBJ2-1, is DVKVTQSSRYLVKRTGEKVFLECVQDMDHENMFWYRQDPGLGLRLIYFSYDVKMKEKGDIPEGYSVSREKKERFSLILESASTNQTSMYLCASSFRVGGSYNEQFFGPGTRLTVL.

The gene calls are TRBV25-1 and TRBJ2-7; D ambiguous. CDR1 and CDR2 from the germline V gene are MGHDK and SYGVNS. The ends were cut back, 0 bases at V and 4 bases at J, with 4 bases in the middle. The CDR3 is 12 residues long. CDR3 sequence (DNA): TGTGCCAGCAGTGAATACGGGTACGAGCAGTACTTC. Translating it yields CASSEYGYEQYF.

This rearrangement joins TRBV7-2 to TRBJ2-7; the match to TRBD1 covers 9 bases. This CDR3 contains 14 residues. Per the germline V gene, CDR1 is SGHTA and CDR2 is FQGNSA. V lost 5 bases and J lost 5; bases outside the gene matches: 7. CDR3 sequence (DNA): TGTGCCAGCAGCGAGGACAGGGGATCCCACGAGCAGTACTTC. This translates into CASSEDRGSHEQYF.

The genes are TRBV28 and TRBJ1-5; 11 nucleotides align to TRBD1. The CDR3 has 18 residues. The germline CDR1 and CDR2 sequences are MDHEN and SYDVKM. The V gene end was trimmed by 6 bases and the J gene end by 4 bases; junction bases not matched to a gene: 14. In nucleotides, the CDR3 is TGTGCCAGCAGCCTAAAGGGACCGGGGACAGGGGGGAATCAGCCCCAGCATTTT. Its protein is CASSLKGPGTGGNQPQHF.

This rearrangement joins TRBV6-6 to TRBJ2-7; D not resolved. V was shortened by 3 bases and J by 0 bases, with 15 bases between the two germline ends. The CDR3 extends over 16 amino acids. Looked up from germline, CDR1 is MNHNY and CDR2 is SVGAGI (reference sequence). CDR3 loop: CASSYGQATISYEQYF. The DNA of the CDR3 is TGTGCCAGCAGTTATGGGCAGGCCACAATCTCCTACGAGCAGTACTTC.

The chain carries TRBV18 and TRBJ1-2; D might be TRBD1 (5 bases). CDR1 is KGHSH, CDR2 LQKENI, per germline. This CDR3 is built from 16 residues. The V gene lost 0 bases and the J gene lost 5 bases, with 16 bases spanning the gap. The CDR3 bases are TGTGCCAGCTCACCACCGAGGCAGGGAACTCTATATGGCTACACCTTC. Amino acid sequence: CASSPPRQGTLYGYTF.

The CDR3 sequence is CAWSDGGEKLFF. Written as DNA, the CDR3 is TGTGCCTGGAGTGACGGAGGCGAAAAACTGTTTTTT. The V gene is TRBV30, the J gene TRBJ1-4; D unresolved. V lost 1 base, J lost 8 bases, and 8 bases lay in between. This CDR3 has 12 amino acids. Germline assignment: CDR1 GTSNPN and CDR2 SVGIG (reference sequence).

CDR3 amino acids: CASSDPGRYQETQYF. The CDR3 region has the DNA TGTGCCAGCAGTGACCCGGGTCGGTACCAAGAGACCCAGTACTTC. V usage is TRBV25-1 and J usage is TRBJ2-5; D is unclear. The CDR3 sequence is 15 residues long. Germline CDR1 MGHDK, CDR2 SYGVNS. V was pared by 3 bases and J by 0 bases, with 11 bases between.

As regards this clone: At one boundary the junction diverges from the germline segment, which might be a read error. The chain uses TRBV5-8 and TRBJ1-2; D is unresolved. CDR3 length equals 11 residues. CDR1 and CDR2 from the germline V gene are SGHTS and YDEGEE. CDR3 region: CASSLIRVAQF. In DNA form, the CDR3 reads TGTGCCAGCAGCCTCATCCGGGTTGCCCAATTC.

Only a few counts were recorded for this clone. The V and J genes are TRBV6-1 and TRBJ1-2; TRBD1 is a possible D gene (6 bases). Trimming cost V 8 bases and J 8 bases, with 12 bases left between them. CDR1 MNHNS and CDR2 SASEGT come from the germline V gene. The CDR3 covers 11 residues. CDR3: CASDRGGGYTF. CDR3 in DNA: TGTGCCAGCGATCGTGGGGGCGGCTACACCTTC.

This clone occurred a few times. This sequence joins TRBV28 and TRBJ2-7, with 9 nucleotides matching TRBD2. Trimming cost V 4 bases and J 3 bases; bases outside gene matches: 4. The CDR3 runs 14 residues. CDR1 and CDR2 (germline): MDHEN, SYDVKM. The CDR3 is CASSSLAGLYEQYF. The CDR3 DNA reads as TGTGCCAGCAGTTCCCTAGCGGGGCTCTACGAGCAGTACTTC.

J is TRBJ1-2 and V is TRBV4-3; TRBD1 aligns across 7 bases. The CDR3 is made up of 17 amino acids. The V segment lost 1 base and the J segment 5 bases; nucleotides outside the gene matches: 13. CDR1 LGHNA and CDR2 YSLEER come from the germline V gene. The CDR3 here is CASSQGYPTGVGYGYTF. DNA of the CDR3: TGCGCCAGCAGCCAAGGGTACCCCACAGGGGTGGGGTATGGCTACACCTTC.

The chain is built from TRBV27 and TRBJ2-7; 14 nucleotides align to TRBD2. Trimming at V came to 4 bases and at J to 7 bases, leaving 6 bases not matched to a gene. Looked up from germline, CDR1 is MNHEY and CDR2 is SMNVEV (reference sequence). This CDR3 has 15 residues. CDR3 DNA: TGTGCCAGCAGTTCAGGGACTAGCGGGAGTTCGGAGCAGTACTTC. Amino acid sequence: CASSSGTSGSSEQYF.

This rearrangement joins TRBV28 to TRBJ2-1, with 14 positions matching TRBD2. Losses at the gene ends were 9 bases for V and 1 base for J; bases not matched to a gene: 5. The CDR3 length is 16 residues. The germline V gene has CDR1 MDHEN and CDR2 SYDVKM. CDR3 loop: CASRRTSGRSYNEQFF. DNA for the CDR3: TGTGCCAGTCGGAGGACTAGCGGGAGGTCCTACAATGAGCAGTTCTTC.